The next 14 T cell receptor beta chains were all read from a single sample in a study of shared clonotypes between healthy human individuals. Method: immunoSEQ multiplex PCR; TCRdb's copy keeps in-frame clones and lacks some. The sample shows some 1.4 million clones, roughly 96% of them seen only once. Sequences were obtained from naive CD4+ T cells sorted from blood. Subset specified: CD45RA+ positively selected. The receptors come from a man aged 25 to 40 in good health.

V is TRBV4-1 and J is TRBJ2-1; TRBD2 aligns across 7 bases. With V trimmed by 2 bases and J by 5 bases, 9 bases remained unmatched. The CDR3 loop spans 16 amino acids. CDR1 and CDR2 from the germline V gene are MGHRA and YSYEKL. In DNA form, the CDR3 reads TGCGCCAGCAGCCAATCCCCTAGCGGACGGGACAATGAGCAGTTCTTC. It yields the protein CASSQSPSGRDNEQFF.

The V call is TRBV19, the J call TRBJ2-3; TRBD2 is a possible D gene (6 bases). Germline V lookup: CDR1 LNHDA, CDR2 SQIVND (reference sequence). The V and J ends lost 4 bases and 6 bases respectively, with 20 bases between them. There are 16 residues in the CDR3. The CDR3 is CASSRGELVTGDTQYF. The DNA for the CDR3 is TGTGCCAGTAGTAGGGGGGAACTGGTGACTGGGGATACGCAGTATTTT.

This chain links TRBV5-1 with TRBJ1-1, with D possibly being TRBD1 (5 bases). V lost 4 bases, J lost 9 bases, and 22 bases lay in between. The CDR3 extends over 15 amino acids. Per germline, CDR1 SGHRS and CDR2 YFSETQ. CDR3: CASSSGGAGQGKAFF. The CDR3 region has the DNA TGCGCCAGCAGCAGTGGCGGGGCGGGGCAGGGTAAAGCTTTCTTT.

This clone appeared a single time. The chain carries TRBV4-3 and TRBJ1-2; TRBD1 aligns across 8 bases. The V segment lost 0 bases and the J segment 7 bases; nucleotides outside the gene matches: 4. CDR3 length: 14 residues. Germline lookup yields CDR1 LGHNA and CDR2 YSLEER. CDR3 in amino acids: CASSQEQGGGGYTF. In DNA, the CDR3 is TGCGCCAGCAGCCAAGAACAGGGGGGCGGTGGCTACACCTTC.

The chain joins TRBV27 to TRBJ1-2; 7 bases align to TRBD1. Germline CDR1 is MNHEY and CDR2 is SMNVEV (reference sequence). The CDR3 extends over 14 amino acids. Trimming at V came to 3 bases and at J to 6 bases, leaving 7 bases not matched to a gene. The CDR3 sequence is CASSFSQGINGYTF. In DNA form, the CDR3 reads TGTGCCAGCAGTTTTTCACAGGGGATCAATGGCTACACCTTC.

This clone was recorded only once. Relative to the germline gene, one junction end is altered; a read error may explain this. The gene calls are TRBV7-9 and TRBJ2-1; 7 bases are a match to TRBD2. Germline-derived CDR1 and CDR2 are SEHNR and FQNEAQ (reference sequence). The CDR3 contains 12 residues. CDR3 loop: CASSWDYDEQFF. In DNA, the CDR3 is TGTGCCAGCAGCTGGGACTACGATGAGCAGTTCTTC.

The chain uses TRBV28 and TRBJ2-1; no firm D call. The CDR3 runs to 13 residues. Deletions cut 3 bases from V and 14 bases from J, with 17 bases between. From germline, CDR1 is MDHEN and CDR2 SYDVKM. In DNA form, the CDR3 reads TGTGCCAGCAGTTTTCCCCGATTCATTTGGAAGTTCTTC. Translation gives CASSFPRFIWKFF.

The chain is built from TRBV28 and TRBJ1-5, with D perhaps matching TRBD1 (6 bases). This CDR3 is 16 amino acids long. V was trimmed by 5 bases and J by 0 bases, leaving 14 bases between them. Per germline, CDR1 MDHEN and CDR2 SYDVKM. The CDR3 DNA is TGTGCCAGCAGTACCCAACAGGGAAATAGCAATCAGCCCCAGCATTTT. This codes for CASSTQQGNSNQPQHF.

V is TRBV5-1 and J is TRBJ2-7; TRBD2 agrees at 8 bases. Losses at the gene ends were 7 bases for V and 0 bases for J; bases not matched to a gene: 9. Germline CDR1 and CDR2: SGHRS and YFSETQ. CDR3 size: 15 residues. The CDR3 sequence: CASGLLSGDSYEQYF. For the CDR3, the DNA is TGCGCCAGCGGACTACTTAGCGGGGACTCCTACGAGCAGTACTTC.

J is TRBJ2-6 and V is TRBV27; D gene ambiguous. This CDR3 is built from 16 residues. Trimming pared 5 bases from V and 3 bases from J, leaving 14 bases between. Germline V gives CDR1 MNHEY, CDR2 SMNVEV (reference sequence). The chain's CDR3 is CASSRHVVGGANVLTF. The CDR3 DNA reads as TGTGCCAGCAGTCGACATGTGGTTGGTGGGGCCAACGTCCTGACTTTC.

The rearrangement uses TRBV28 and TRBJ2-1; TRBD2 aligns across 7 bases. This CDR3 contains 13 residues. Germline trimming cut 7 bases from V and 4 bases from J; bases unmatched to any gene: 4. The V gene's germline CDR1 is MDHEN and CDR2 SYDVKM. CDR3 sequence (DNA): TGTGCCAGCACTCTAGCGGTATACAATGAGCAGTTCTTC. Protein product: CASTLAVYNEQFF.

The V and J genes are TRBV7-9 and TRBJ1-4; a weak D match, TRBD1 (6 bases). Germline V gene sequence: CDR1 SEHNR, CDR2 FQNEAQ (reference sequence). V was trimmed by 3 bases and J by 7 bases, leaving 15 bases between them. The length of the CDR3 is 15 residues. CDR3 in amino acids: CASSLTGLRGEKLFF. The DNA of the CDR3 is TGTGCCAGCAGCTTGACAGGTTTAAGGGGTGAAAAACTGTTTTTT.

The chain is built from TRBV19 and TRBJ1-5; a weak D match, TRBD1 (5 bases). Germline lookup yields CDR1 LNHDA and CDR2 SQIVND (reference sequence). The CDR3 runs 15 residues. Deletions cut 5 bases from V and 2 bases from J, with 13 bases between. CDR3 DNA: TGTGCCAGTAGTTCCCGGGGCGGCGGCAATCAGCCCCAGCATTTT. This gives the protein CASSSRGGGNQPQHF.

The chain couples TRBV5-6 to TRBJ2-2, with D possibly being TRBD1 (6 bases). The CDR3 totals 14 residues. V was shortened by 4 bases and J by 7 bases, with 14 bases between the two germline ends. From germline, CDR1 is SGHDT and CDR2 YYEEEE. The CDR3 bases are TGTGCCAGCAGCCCCCCAGGGGTTTACGGGGAGCTGTTTTTT. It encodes CASSPPGVYGELFF.